Listed below are T cell receptor beta chains from one sample, sequenced in a study of cytomegalovirus exposure and HLA in healthy donors. Only in-frame clones appear in the TCRdb table, and some are missing; sequencing was by immunoSEQ multiplex PCR. The sample shows approximately 200,000 clones, 79% of them seen only once. The specimen sequenced was PBMCs. The source of these receptors is a woman under 30 in good health and CMV-seronegative. The CDR3 runs from the conserved cysteine through the conserved F or W. Each record gives: J gene, clone size, V gene, D gene, CDR3 protein, CDR3 DNA. A D gene is named only where the DNA matches it firmly. Some rows mark clone size as missing; the rest say once, few, many or name a class of expanded clone.

TRBJ2-7	NA	TRBV5-1	TRBD2	CASSLREGTYSYEQYF	TGCGCCAGCAGCTTACGGGAGGGGACCTACTCCTACGAGCAGTACTTC
TRBJ2-7	few	TRBV29-1	TRBD1	CSGGQGSSYEQYF	TGCAGCGGGGGACAGGGGAGCTCCTACGAGCAGTACTTC
TRBJ1-1	NA	TRBV7-3	TRBD1	CASSLTGTGGTNTEAFF	TGTGCCAGCAGCTTAACGGGGACAGGGGGTACTAACACTGAAGCTTTCTTT
TRBJ2-5	NA	TRBV28	TRBD2	CASSLVGAGEETQYF	TGTGCCAGCAGCCTCGTCGGGGCGGGGGAAGAGACCCAGTACTTC
TRBJ1-2	few	TRBV5-6	TRBD1	CASSPGQGYGYTF	TGTGCCAGCAGCCCCGGACAGGGATATGGCTACACCTTC
TRBJ2-1	NA	TRBV15	NA	CATSTTGGPKQFF	TGTGCCACCAGCACAACCGGAGGACCGAAGCAGTTCTTC
TRBJ2-7	NA	TRBV4-2	TRBD1	CASSPRDRVYEQYF	TGTGCCAGCTCCCCCCGGGACAGGGTGTACGAGCAGTACTTC
TRBJ2-7	NA	TRBV11-2	NA	CASSSTGRAVDYEQYF	TGTGCCAGCAGTTCTACGGGCAGGGCGGTTGACTACGAGCAGTACTTC
TRBJ2-7	NA	TRBV15	TRBD2	CATSTNIRASGTYEQYF	TGTGCCACCAGCACCAACATCAGGGCTAGCGGGACTTACGAGCAGTACTTC
TRBJ1-2	few	TRBV5-1	TRBD1	CASSSGTGVYGYTF	TGCGCCAGCAGCTCCGGGACAGGGGTTTATGGCTACACCTTC
TRBJ1-2	NA	TRBV28	NA	CASSLPGGGGYTF	TGTGCCAGCAGTCTCCCGGGGGGCGGTGGCTACACCTTC
TRBJ2-5	NA	TRBV5-1	TRBD2	CASSFTGTSGGAGETQYF	TGCGCCAGCAGCTTTACCGGGACTAGCGGGGGGGCTGGCGAGACCCAGTACTTC
TRBJ1-2	NA	TRBV7-2	NA	CASSLTSYGYTF	TGTGCCAGCAGCTTAACAAGCTATGGCTACACCTTC
TRBJ2-1	NA	TRBV5-1	TRBD1	CASSPSPGQGAGDEQFF	TGCGCCAGCAGCCCTTCTCCGGGACAGGGGGCGGGGGATGAGCAGTTCTTC
TRBJ2-1	NA	TRBV29-1	NA	CSVERGQYNEQFF	TGCAGCGTTGAACGTGGGCAGTACAATGAGCAGTTCTTC
TRBJ1-6	NA	TRBV5-1	NA	CASSLGELSPLHF	TGCGCCAGCAGCTTGGGGGAGCTTTCACCCCTCCACTTT
TRBJ2-5	NA	TRBV19	NA	CASSMREGTFQETQYF	TGTGCCAGTAGTATGAGGGAAGGGACATTCCAAGAGACCCAGTACTTC